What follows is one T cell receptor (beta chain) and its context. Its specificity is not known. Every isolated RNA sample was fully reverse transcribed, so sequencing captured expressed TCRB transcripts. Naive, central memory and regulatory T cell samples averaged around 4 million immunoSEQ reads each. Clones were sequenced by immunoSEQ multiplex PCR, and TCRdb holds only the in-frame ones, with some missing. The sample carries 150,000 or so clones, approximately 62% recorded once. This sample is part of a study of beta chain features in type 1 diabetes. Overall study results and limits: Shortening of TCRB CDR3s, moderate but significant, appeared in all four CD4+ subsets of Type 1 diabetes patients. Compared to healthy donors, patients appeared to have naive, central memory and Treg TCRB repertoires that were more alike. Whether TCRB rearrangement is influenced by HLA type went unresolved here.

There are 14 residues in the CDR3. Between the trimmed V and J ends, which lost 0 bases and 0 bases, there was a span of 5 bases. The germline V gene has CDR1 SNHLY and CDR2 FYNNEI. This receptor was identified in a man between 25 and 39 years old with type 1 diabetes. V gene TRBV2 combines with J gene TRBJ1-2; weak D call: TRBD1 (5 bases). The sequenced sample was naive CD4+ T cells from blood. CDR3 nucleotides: TGTGCCAGCAGTGAAGCGACAGCTAACTATGGCTACACCTTC. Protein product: CASSEATANYGYTF.